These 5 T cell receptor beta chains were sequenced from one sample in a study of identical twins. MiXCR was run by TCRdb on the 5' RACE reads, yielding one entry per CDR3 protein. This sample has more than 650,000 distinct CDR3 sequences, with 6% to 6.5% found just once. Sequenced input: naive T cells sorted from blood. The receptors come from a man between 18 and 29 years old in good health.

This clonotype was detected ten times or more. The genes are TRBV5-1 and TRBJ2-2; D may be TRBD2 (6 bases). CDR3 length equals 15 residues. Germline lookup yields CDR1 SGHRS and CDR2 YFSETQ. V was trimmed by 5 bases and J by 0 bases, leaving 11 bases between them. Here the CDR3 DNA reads TGCGCCAGCAGGGACGGGGGAACGAACACCGGGGAGCTGTTTTTT. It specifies CASRDGGTNTGELFF.

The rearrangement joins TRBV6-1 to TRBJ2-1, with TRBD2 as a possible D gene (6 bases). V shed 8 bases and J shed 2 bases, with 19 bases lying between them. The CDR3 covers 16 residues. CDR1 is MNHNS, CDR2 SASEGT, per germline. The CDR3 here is CASGMSGGNPYNEQFF. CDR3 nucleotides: TGTGCCAGCGGCATGTCTGGCGGGAATCCCTACAATGAGCAGTTCTTC.

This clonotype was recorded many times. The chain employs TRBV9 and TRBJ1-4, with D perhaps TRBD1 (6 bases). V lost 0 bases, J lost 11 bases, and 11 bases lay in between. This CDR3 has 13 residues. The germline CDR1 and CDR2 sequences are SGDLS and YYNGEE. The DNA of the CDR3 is TGTGCCAGCAGCGTAGGGACAGTTGGGAAACTGTTTTTT. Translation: CASSVGTVGKLFF.

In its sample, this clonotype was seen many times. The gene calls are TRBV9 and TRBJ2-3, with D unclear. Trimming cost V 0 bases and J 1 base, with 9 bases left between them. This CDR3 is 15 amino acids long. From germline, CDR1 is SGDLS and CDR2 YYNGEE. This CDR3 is CASSVDGYRTDTQYF. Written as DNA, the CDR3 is TGTGCCAGCAGCGTAGATGGCTATCGCACAGATACGCAGTATTTT.

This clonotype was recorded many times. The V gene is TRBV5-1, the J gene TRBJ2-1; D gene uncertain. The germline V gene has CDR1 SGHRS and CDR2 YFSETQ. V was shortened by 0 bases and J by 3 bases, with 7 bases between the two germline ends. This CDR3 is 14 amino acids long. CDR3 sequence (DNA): TGCGCCAGCAGCTTGGTTCGGCTCTACAATGAGCAGTTCTTC. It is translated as CASSLVRLYNEQFF.